The entry below describes one T cell receptor (beta chain). The specificity of this receptor is unknown. Base qualities are not recorded, but no much larger clone differs from it by a single base. The cohort was made up of hundreds of healthy bone marrow donors. All cohort members were sampled while nominally healthy, although unrecorded immune exposures were likely present. The donor tested CMV seronegative, placing the donor among the 350 or so seronegative members of the cohort. Every donor gave a peripheral blood sample, and the peripheral blood mononuclear cells from that sample were used for TCR beta sequencing. Genomic DNA extraction from the blood cell samples was performed with the Qiagen DNeasy Blood Extraction Kit. Via the germline V gene, CDR1 is MNHNS and CDR2 SASEGT. Spanning cysteine to phenylalanine, the CDR3 consists of 14 amino acids. Of all the DNA, just the CDR3 is kept, 42 bases in frame from base 1. V is pruned by 7 bases and J by 1 base, leaving 4 bases of the junction without a gene match.

The sample comes from a study of cytomegalovirus exposure and HLA in healthy donors (TCRdb year 2017). Study-wide context: An earlier analysis of approximately 590 of the donors reported 250 to 300 Gb of sequence data and some 120 million unique TCR beta sequences from some 180 million T cells. Every discovery cohort repertoire had been produced on one sequencing platform. In an earlier analysis of 587 of the donors, high-throughput TCR beta sequencing was used to judge whether each TCR beta V gene segment behaved as functional or pseudogenic. Using immunosequencing, the study profiled T cell repertoires from about 650 subjects and related those repertoires to cytomegalovirus serostatus. High-throughput TCR immunosequencing, statistical association of individual TCRs with disease status, and machine learning were combined to predict cytomegalovirus infection status. Rather than using new phenotypic data, the later analysis identified candidate immune exposures from TCR beta sequences and from how often those sequences occurred across donors. Along with the roughly 700-subject first cohort, a separate validation cohort of over a hundred different subjects was used. Both class I and class II loci were covered by HLA typing, at four-digit resolution. Donor age, sex, ethnicity and CMV serostatus were compiled together with the repertoire data. Several DR-DQ haplotypes were handled as single units for association and clustering, since linkage in the cohort was strong. A later genetic analysis used genome-wide SNP genotypes for about 65% of the 666 donors, treating that subset as a discovery cohort. Typing coverage varied by locus: 629-630 donors for A, B, C, DRB1 and DQB1; more than 500 for DQA1; some 610 for DPA1; roughly 450 for DPB1. Of the roughly 400 genotyped donors, approximately 80% fell in the genetic ancestry cluster associated with self-reported Caucasian donors. On average, around 200,000 unique TCR beta nucleotide sequences were sequenced per donor among 398 genotyped donors of the cohort, with 15% to 20% of those sequences being non-productive. About 280 gigabases of sequencing data and around 85 million unique TCR sequences made up an early release that covered approximately 700 HLA-typed donors. In a later analysis, previously published TCR beta repertoires from 550 to 700 donors were re-analyzed and high-resolution HLA genotyping was added so that TCR occurrence patterns could be studied. The study aimed to test whether signatures of past pathogen exposure could be identified by cataloging public T cell receptors.

Library preparation employed the immunoSEQ multiplex PCR assay. A mixture of 60 forward primers for TCR Vbeta segments and 13 reverse primers for TCR Jbeta segments was used in the multiplex PCR. A multiplex PCR assay on genomic DNA amplified the CDR3 region of rearranged TCR beta genes. Amplified TCR beta libraries were sequenced as 87-base-pair reads on the Illumina HiSeq System. In the authors' own workflow: Across the roughly 600 repertoires, a later analysis counted tens of millions of unique TCR beta chains, around 10 million of which were shared by at least two donors. Raw reads were error-corrected and collapsed into unique sequences with a nearest-neighbor algorithm that merged closely related sequences to remove PCR and sequencing errors. V, D and J gene segments were assigned by aligning CDR3 sequences to IMGT reference sequences. For a sequence to be retained, a match of at least six nucleotides to both a V gene segment and a J gene segment was required. A rearrangement was called productive if the CDR3 had no stop codons and remained in frame with V and J, and every other rearrangement was called non-productive. Following IMGT convention, CDR3 was defined as the stretch from the second conserved V-encoded cysteine to the conserved J-encoded phenylalanine. The earlier analysis of about 590 of the donors excluded sequences that lacked an unambiguous match to a single V gene segment. In an earlier analysis of approximately 590 of the donors, V segments were called functional above 56.7% productive rearrangements and were called segregating when the between-donor standard deviation exceeded 5%. To diagnose cytomegalovirus status from the catalog of TCR beta chain sequences, a statistical classification framework was built. V and J gene assignment, in a later analysis, came from comparing TCR nucleotide sequences with IMGT/GENE-DB human TR gene sequences. A later analysis assigned CDR3 sequences and most-parsimonious VDJ recombination scenarios with the TCRdist pipeline. In a later analysis, each TCR beta chain was defined by its CDR3 amino acid sequence together with its V-gene family, and reads lacking a unique V-gene family were excluded. As a way to deal with suspected cross-contamination and a sequencing artifact, a later analysis dropped hundreds of nucleotide sequences that were highly shared and had low generation probability. A later analysis calculated a clonal expansion index for each public chain from normalized within-repertoire ranks of inferred template counts. In a later analysis, generation probabilities were computed using a VDJ recombination model fitted to out-of-frame rearrangements, and the results were checked against IGoR. In a later analysis, TCR-TCR, TCR-HLA and TCR-CMV co-occurrence was scored with hypergeometric tests, and a repertoire-size bias correction was applied to TCR pairs. To estimate false discovery rates, a later analysis permuted the HLA or CMV assignments 20 times. In a later analysis, co-occurring TCRs were grouped using DBSCAN, and TCRdist sequence similarity was added for clustering within HLA-allele-positive subsets. Repertoires with fewer than 30,000 or more than 120,000 public chains were left out of co-occurrence clustering, as were a few repertoires with anomalous nucleotide sharing. This immuneACCESS table, as held by TCRdb, lists in-frame sequences with V and J called but not all clones. Of the missing ones, under half trace to an unresolved V gene in checked studies; the others have no known cause. V and J calls and clone size come straight from that table; D and trimming were deduced from the DNA. Counted in this sample were 150,000 to 200,000 clones; approximately 84% of them appeared once. The biggest ten clones account for about 0.24% of the sample.

The paper's findings and limits, for the study overall: While some public TCRs were present in many individuals, most TCR sequences turned up only very rarely across donors. Correlated functional status among segregating V segments might reflect linkage disequilibrium, but an unknown experimental factor could not be ruled out. An association between a missense DCLRE1C variant and V-gene and J-gene trimming of TCR beta chains was found in a later genetic analysis and replicated in an independent cohort. Roughly uniform sequencing depth across donors was assumed in presence/absence analyses, although this assumption may not hold. About 17 rarely observed V segments, including chromosome 9 orphons, were excluded from the earlier analysis of several hundred of the donors because counts were too low. The sequencing pipeline was judged likely to have produced a cluster of highly shared sequence variants as a technical artifact. The study listed approximately 150 TCR beta chains as associated with cytomegalovirus. HLA typing was unavailable for some donors at each locus, so association tests used only the typed subset. In both the original and validation cohorts, the classifier was reported to diagnose cytomegalovirus status with high specificity and sensitivity. In a later analysis, most CMV-associated TCR beta chains were found to appear HLA-restricted, with HLA associations seemingly driven largely by CMV exposure. The authors suggested that the approach could potentially be generalized to other disease states and immunological phenotypes. At a false discovery rate of 0.05, a later analysis linked 15,000 to 20,000 TCR beta sequences to specific HLA alleles. A later analysis found that TCR association rates varied across HLA loci, with DRB1 alleles showing the most associated TCRs and HLA-C alleles the fewest. Some IMGT-functional V segments, including TRBV6-2 and TRBV6-3, could not be distinguished by the 87-base-pair reads and were therefore excluded. Compared with the roughly 670-donor mean, donors in an Asian-associated ancestry cluster had fewer N-insertions in productive TCRs, according to a later genetic analysis. Immune exposure information for the cohort was limited to CMV serostatus. According to a later analysis, parvovirus B19, influenza, CMV and Epstein-Barr virus appeared linked to several top co-occurrence clusters. An earlier analysis of roughly 570 of the donors showed that most TCR beta V segments appeared in productive rearrangements either about 87% or about 30% of the time, which broadly matched IMGT annotations. A further reported finding was that TCR beta sequences accurately predicted the HLA-A and HLA-B alleles for most subjects in the first cohort. Compared with equally common non-associated chains, HLA-associated TCR beta chains in a later analysis were more clonally expanded and had lower generation probabilities. Strong co-occurrence of HLA alleles, especially DR and DQ, made assigning TCR associations to individual alleles difficult. A few of the identified cytomegalovirus-associated TCR beta chains were confirmed in vitro to be specific for cytomegalovirus antigens. This cohort had only TCR beta chains sequenced, and the lack of alpha or paired-chain data limited which features could be detected.

The source material was PBMCs. The chain is assembled from TRBV6-1 and TRBJ1-3, with TRBD1 matching 7 junction bases. This sequence originates from a girl less than two years old in good health and CMV-seronegative. The nucleotide sequence reads as follows: TGTGCCAGCAAGGGCAGGGGGTCTGGAAACACCATATATTTT. Translated, it gives CASKGRGSGNTIYF.